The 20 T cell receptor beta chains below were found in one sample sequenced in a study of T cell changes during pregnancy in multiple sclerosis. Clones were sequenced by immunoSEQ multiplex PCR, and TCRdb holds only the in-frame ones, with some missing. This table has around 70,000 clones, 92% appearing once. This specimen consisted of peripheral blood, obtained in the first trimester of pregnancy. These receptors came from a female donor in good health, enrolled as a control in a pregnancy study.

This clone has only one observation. CDR3 region: CASSPIDSSYNEQFF. As DNA, the CDR3 is TGTGCCAGCAGCCCTATCGACAGCTCCTACAATGAGCAGTTCTTC. The chain is built from TRBV7-6 and TRBJ2-1; TRBD1 is a possible D gene (5 bases). The germline V gene encodes CDR1 SGHVS and CDR2 FNYEAQ. V was clipped by 5 bases and J by 0 bases, with 11 bases between them. This CDR3 is built from 15 residues.

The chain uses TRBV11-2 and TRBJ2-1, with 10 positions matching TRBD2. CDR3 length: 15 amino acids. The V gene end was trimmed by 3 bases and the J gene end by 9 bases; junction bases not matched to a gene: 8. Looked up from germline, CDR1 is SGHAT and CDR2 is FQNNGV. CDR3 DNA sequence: TGTGCCAGCAGCTTGCCTAGCGGGGGCAGGACTGAGCAGTTCTTC. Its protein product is CASSLPSGGRTEQFF.

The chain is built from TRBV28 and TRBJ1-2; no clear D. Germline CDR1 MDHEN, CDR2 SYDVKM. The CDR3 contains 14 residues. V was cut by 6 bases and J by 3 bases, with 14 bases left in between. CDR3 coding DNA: TGTGCCAGCAGCCGCCCGGACTATTACTATGGCTACACCTTC. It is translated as CASSRPDYYYGYTF.

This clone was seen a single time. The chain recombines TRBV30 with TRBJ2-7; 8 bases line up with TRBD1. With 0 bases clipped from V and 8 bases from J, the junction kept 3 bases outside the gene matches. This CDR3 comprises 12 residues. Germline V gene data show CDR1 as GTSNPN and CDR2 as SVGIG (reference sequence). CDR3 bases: TGTGCCTGGAGTGTACAGGGGGGAAAGCAGTACTTC. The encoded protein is CAWSVQGGKQYF.

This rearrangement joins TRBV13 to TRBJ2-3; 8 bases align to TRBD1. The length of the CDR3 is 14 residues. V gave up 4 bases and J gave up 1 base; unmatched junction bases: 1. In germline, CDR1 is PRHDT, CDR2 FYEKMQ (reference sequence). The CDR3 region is CASSSGQGTDTQYF. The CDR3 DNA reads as TGTGCCAGCAGCTCGGGACAGGGCACAGATACGCAGTATTTT.

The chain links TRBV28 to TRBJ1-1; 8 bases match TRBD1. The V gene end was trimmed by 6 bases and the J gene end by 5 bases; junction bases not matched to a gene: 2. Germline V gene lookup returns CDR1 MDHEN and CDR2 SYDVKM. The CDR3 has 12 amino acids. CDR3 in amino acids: CASSRQGTEAFF. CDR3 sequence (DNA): TGTGCCAGCAGCAGACAGGGGACTGAAGCTTTCTTT.

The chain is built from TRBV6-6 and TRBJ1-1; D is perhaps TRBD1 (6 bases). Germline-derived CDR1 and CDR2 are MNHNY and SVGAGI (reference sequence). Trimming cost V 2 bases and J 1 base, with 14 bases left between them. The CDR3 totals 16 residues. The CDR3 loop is CASSYRTKGGNTEAFF. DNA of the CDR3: TGTGCCAGCAGTTACCGTACTAAAGGGGGGAACACTGAAGCTTTCTTT.

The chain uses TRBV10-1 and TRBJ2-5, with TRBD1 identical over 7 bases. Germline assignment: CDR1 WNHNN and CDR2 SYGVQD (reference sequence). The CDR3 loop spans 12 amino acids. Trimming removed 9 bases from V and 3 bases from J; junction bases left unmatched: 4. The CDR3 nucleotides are TGCGCCAGAGCCGGGACAGAAGAGACCCAGTACTTC. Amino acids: CARAGTEETQYF.

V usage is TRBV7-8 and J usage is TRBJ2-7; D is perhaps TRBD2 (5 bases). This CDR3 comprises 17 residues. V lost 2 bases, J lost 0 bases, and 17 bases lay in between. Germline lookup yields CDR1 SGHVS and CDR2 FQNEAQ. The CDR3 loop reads CASSLMGLQTSSYEQYF. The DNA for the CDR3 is TGTGCCAGCAGCTTAATGGGCCTTCAAACTAGCTCCTACGAGCAGTACTTC.

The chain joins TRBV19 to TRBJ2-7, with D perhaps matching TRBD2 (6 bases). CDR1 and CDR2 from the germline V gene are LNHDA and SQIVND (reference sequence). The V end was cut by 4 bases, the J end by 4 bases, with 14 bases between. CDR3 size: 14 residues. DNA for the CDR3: TGTGCCAGTAGTAGGACTGGGACTGCTTACGAGCAGTACTTC. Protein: CASSRTGTAYEQYF.

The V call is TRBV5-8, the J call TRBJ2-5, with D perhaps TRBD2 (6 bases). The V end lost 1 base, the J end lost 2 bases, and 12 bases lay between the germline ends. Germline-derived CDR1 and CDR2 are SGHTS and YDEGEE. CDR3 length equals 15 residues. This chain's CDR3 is CASSLRWGEQETQYF. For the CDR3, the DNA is TGTGCCAGCAGCTTGCGTTGGGGGGAACAAGAGACCCAGTACTTC.

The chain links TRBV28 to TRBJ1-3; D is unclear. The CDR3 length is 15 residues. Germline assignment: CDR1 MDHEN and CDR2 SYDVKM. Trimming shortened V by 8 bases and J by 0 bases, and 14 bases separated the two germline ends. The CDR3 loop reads CASFNPGTSGNTIYF. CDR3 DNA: TGTGCCAGCTTTAACCCAGGTACCTCTGGAAACACCATATATTTT.

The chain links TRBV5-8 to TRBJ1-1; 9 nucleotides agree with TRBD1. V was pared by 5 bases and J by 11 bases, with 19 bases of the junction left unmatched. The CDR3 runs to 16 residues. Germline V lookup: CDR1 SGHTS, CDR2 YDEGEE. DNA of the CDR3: TGTGCCAGCAGTTTAAGGCCAGGACAGGGGCGTCCGGAGGCTTTCTTT. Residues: CASSLRPGQGRPEAFF.

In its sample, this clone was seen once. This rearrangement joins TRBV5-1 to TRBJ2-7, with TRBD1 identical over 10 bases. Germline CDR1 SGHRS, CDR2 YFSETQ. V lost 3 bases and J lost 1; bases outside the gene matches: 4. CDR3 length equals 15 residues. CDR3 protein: CASSSPGQGSYEQYF. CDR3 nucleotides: TGCGCCAGCAGCTCTCCGGGACAGGGGTCCTACGAGCAGTACTTC.

CDR3 loop: CASSLQGSEQYF. CDR3 nucleotides: TGTGCCAGCAGTTTACAGGGAAGCGAGCAGTACTTC. This rearrangement joins TRBV28 to TRBJ2-7; maybe TRBD1 (5 bases). The CDR3 sequence is 12 residues long. CDR1 MDHEN and CDR2 SYDVKM come from the germline V gene. V gave up 2 bases and J gave up 6 bases, with 8 bases separating them.

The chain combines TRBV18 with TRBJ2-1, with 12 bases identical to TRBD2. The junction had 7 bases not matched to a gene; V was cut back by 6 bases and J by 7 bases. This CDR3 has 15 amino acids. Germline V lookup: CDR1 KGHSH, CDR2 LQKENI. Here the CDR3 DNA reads TGTGCCAGCTCCCCGACTAGCGGGAGAGTAAATGAGCAGTTCTTC. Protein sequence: CASSPTSGRVNEQFF. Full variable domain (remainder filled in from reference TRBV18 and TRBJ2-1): NAGVMQNPRHLVRRRGQEARLRCSPMKGHSHVYWYRQLPEEGLKFMVYLQKENIIDESGMPKERFSAEFPKEGPSILRIQQVVRGDSAAYFCASSPTSGRVNEQFFGPGTRLTVL.

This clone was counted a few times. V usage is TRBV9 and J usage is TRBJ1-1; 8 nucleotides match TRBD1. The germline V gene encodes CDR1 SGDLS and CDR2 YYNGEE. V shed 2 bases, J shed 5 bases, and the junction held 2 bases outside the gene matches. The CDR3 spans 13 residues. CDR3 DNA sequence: TGTGCCAGCAGCGTTACAGGGGGTACTGAAGCTTTCTTT. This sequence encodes CASSVTGGTEAFF.

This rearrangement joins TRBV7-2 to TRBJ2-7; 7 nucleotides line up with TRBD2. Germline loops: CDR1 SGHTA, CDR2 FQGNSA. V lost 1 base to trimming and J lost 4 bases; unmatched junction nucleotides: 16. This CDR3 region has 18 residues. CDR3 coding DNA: TGTGCCAGCAGCTTAGGGGGGGGAGAATCCGGGACCCCATACGAGCAGTACTTC. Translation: CASSLGGGESGTPYEQYF. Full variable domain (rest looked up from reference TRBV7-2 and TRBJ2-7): GAGVSQSPSNKVTEKGKDVELRCDPISGHTALYWYRQSLGQGLEFLIYFQGNSAPDKSGLPSDRFSAERTGGSVSTLTIQRTQQEDSAVYLCASSLGGGESGTPYEQYFGPGTRLTVT.

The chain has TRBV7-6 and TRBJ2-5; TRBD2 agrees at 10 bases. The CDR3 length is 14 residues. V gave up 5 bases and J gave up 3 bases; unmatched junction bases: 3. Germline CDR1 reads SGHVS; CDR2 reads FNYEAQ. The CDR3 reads CASSAGLAEETQYF. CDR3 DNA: TGTGCCAGCAGCGCCGGACTAGCGGAAGAGACCCAGTACTTC.

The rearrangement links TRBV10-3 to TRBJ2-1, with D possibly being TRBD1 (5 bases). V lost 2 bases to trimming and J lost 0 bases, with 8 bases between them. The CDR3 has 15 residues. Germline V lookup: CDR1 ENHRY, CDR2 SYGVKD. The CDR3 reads CAISEVTVSYNEQFF. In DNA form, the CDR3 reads TGTGCCATCAGTGAGGTGACAGTCTCCTACAATGAGCAGTTCTTC.